Listed here are 24 T cell receptor beta chains from one sample, sequenced in a study of cytomegalovirus exposure and HLA in healthy donors. Primers for the PCR totalled 60 Vbeta and 13 Jbeta. Data came from immunoSEQ multiplex PCR; TCRdb stores just in-frame clones and leaves some out. This table has roughly 88,000 clones, about three quarters appearing once. The sample consisted of PBMCs. The source is a man under 40 in good health and CMV-seropositive.

This chain uses TRBV19 with TRBJ2-3; no firm D call. V was cut by 6 bases and J by 6 bases, with 7 bases left in between. Germline lookup yields CDR1 LNHDA and CDR2 SQIVND (reference sequence). This CDR3 is built from 11 residues. CDR3 loop: CASSLSDTQYF. Here the CDR3 DNA reads TGTGCCAGTAGCCTCAGTGATACGCAGTATTTT.

The chain has TRBV6-6 and TRBJ1-1, with TRBD1 identical over 7 bases. The V gene's germline CDR1 is MNHNY and CDR2 SVGAGI (reference sequence). The CDR3 has 16 residues. Trimming removed 2 bases from V and 3 bases from J; junction bases left unmatched: 9. CDR3 protein: CASSYEVPGQYTEAFF. DNA for the CDR3: TGTGCCAGCAGTTACGAGGTCCCGGGACAGTACACTGAAGCTTTCTTT.

This clone has more than one count but fewer than ten. The chain carries TRBV10-3 and TRBJ2-5; 7 positions match TRBD2. The length of the CDR3 is 13 residues. CDR1 ENHRY and CDR2 SYGVKD come from the germline V gene. V was pared by 10 bases and J by 3 bases, with 8 bases of the junction left unmatched. The CDR3 nucleotides are TGTGCCAGCGCGACTAGCCTGGAAGAGACCCAGTACTTC. It translates to CASATSLEETQYF.

The V call is TRBV28, the J call TRBJ2-1; 10 bases agree with TRBD1. CDR3 length: 14 residues. Trimming cost V 5 bases and J 6 bases; bases outside gene matches: 4. From germline, CDR1 is MDHEN and CDR2 SYDVKM. CDR3: CASSRTGGSNEQFF. CDR3 DNA: TGTGCCAGCAGTCGGACAGGGGGTAGCAATGAGCAGTTCTTC.

This chain links TRBV27 with TRBJ2-1, with TRBD1 identical over 9 bases. Germline CDR1 is MNHEY and CDR2 is SMNVEV (reference sequence). The CDR3 is 14 amino acids. J gave up 5 bases and V 3 bases, and 2 bases lay outside the gene matches. The CDR3: CASSFRDRDNEQFF. The CDR3 DNA reads TGTGCCAGCAGTTTCCGGGACAGGGACAATGAGCAGTTCTTC.

This sequence joins TRBV27 and TRBJ2-1; the match to TRBD1 covers 11 bases. With V trimmed by 3 bases and J by 0 bases, 4 bases remained unmatched. In germline, CDR1 is MNHEY, CDR2 SMNVEV (reference sequence). The CDR3 has 17 amino acids. Here the CDR3 DNA reads TGTGCCAGCAGTTTCCGGACAGGGGGCCACTCCTACAATGAGCAGTTCTTC. Its translation: CASSFRTGGHSYNEQFF.

The V gene is TRBV30, the J gene TRBJ2-5, with TRBD1 as a possible D gene (6 bases). Germline CDR1 reads GTSNPN; CDR2 reads SVGIG (reference sequence). Trimming pared 2 bases from V and 5 bases from J, leaving 18 bases between. There are 15 residues in the CDR3. The CDR3 DNA reads TGTGCCTGGAGTCAAACAGGGAGCTGGGGGGAGACCCAGTACTTC. Translation gives CAWSQTGSWGETQYF. Supplemented by reference TRBV30 and TRBJ2-5, the full variable domain reads SQTIHQWPATLVQPVGSPLSLECTVEGTSNPNLYWYRQAAGRGLQLLFYSVGIGQISSEVPQNLSASRPQDRQFILSSKKLLLSDSGFYLCAWSQTGSWGETQYFGPGTRLLVL.

The chain links TRBV27 to TRBJ1-2; tentatively, D is TRBD1 (6 bases). The CDR3 contains 15 residues. Germline V gives CDR1 MNHEY, CDR2 SMNVEV (reference sequence). V lost 1 base and J 5 bases, leaving 14 bases between the germline ends. The CDR3 region is CASSLLGDKGYGYTF. The CDR3 region has the DNA TGTGCCAGCAGTTTATTAGGGGACAAGGGGTATGGCTACACCTTC.

This clone has just a few counts. The chain uses TRBV5-5 and TRBJ2-7, with 14 bases aligning to TRBD2. The CDR3 loop spans 18 amino acids. J gave up 4 bases and V 5 bases, and 14 bases lay outside the gene matches. Germline V CDR1 and CDR2: SGHKS, YYEKEE (reference sequence). The CDR3 DNA sequence: TGTGCCAGCAGTCCCGGGACTAGCGGGAGACAAATCCTATACGAGCAGTACTTC. This sequence encodes CASSPGTSGRQILYEQYF. Filled out from reference TRBV5-5 and TRBJ2-7, the complete variable domain reads DAGVTQSPTHLIKTRGQQVTLRCSPISGHKSVSWYQQVLGQGPQFIFQYYEKEERGRGNFPDRFSARQFPNYSSELNVNALLLGDSALYLCASSPGTSGRQILYEQYFGPGTRLTVT.

CDR3 in amino acids: CASSLEAGGYNEQFF. CDR3 nucleotides: TGCGCCAGCAGCTTGGAGGCAGGGGGGTACAATGAGCAGTTCTTC. This chain uses TRBV5-1 with TRBJ2-1; TRBD1 might be the D (7 bases). The V and J ends lost 0 bases and 4 bases respectively, with 11 bases between them. The CDR3 spans 15 residues. Looked up from germline, CDR1 is SGHRS and CDR2 is YFSETQ. Based on the CDR3 plus reference TRBV5-1 and TRBJ2-1, the full variable domain is KAGVTQTPRYLIKTRGQQVTLSCSPISGHRSVSWYQQTPGQGLQFLFEYFSETQRNKGNFPGRFSGRQFSNSRSEMNVSTLELGDSALYLCASSLEAGGYNEQFFGPGTRLTVL.

As for this clone: One junction end disagrees with the germline gene, perhaps due to a read error. The chain is built from TRBV7-9 and TRBJ2-1; D possibly corresponds to TRBD2 (5 bases). Germline loops: CDR1 SEHNR, CDR2 FQNEAQ (reference sequence). This CDR3 is 13 amino acids long. The CDR3 DNA sequence: TGTTCCAGCAGCTTAGATGGCGGAGGCCGATGGTTCTTC. It yields the protein CSSSLDGGGRWFF.

V and J are TRBV2 and TRBJ1-5, with TRBD1 identical over 9 bases. The CDR3 is 15 amino acids. The V gene's germline CDR1 is SNHLY and CDR2 FYNNEI. With 6 bases clipped from V and 3 bases from J, the junction kept 6 bases outside the gene matches. For the CDR3, the DNA is TGTGCCAGCAGCGCCGGGACAGGGTCCAATCAGCCCCAGCATTTT. Protein: CASSAGTGSNQPQHF.

On this clone itself: The same CDR3 is also encoded by other DNA sequences in this sample. This chain uses TRBV2 with TRBJ1-3; the D is unclear. CDR3 length: 12 residues. Trimming took off 8 bases at V and 4 bases at J, with 9 bases between the two ends. Looked up from germline, CDR1 is SNHLY and CDR2 is FYNNEI. The CDR3 nucleotides are TGTGCCAGCGGGCCTACAGGAAACACCATATATTTT. Translation gives CASGPTGNTIYF.

CDR3 region: CASTLLGADSPLHF. The CDR3 DNA reads TGTGCCAGCACCCTTCTGGGCGCAGATTCACCCCTCCACTTT. This chain joins TRBV7-2 and TRBJ1-6; D is unclear. V was pared by 7 bases and J by 8 bases, with 15 bases between. The CDR3 sequence is 14 residues long. Germline loops: CDR1 SGHTA, CDR2 FQGNSA.

The chain is built from TRBV2 and TRBJ1-4, with D maybe TRBD1 (6 bases). Deletions cut 7 bases from V and 4 bases from J, with 13 bases between. This CDR3 region has 14 residues. Germline V gene lookup returns CDR1 SNHLY and CDR2 FYNNEI. The CDR3 coding sequence is TGTGCCAGCAAGAGGGGGTCTAGTAATGAAAAACTGTTTTTT. Its translation is CASKRGSSNEKLFF.

The chain has TRBV30 and TRBJ2-2, with no clear D. Germline CDR1 and CDR2: GTSNPN and SVGIG (reference sequence). This CDR3 comprises 13 residues. V gave up 1 base and J gave up 2 bases, with 5 bases separating them. In DNA, the CDR3 is TGTGCCTGGAGTGCGCGCAACACCGGGGAGCTGTTTTTT. Translating it yields CAWSARNTGELFF.

The chain employs TRBV5-6 and TRBJ1-5; D perhaps matches TRBD1 (5 bases). CDR1 is SGHDT, CDR2 YYEEEE, per germline. The germline V and J ends were trimmed by 0 bases and 7 bases, with 17 bases remaining between them. This CDR3 spans 16 amino acids. The CDR3 is CASSLARWGDGQPQHF. The CDR3 DNA follows: TGTGCCAGCAGCTTGGCCAGGTGGGGCGACGGACAGCCCCAGCATTTT.

The chain employs TRBV6-4 and TRBJ2-3; 12 nucleotides line up with TRBD2. Germline V gene sequence: CDR1 MRHNA, CDR2 SNTAGT. CDR3 length: 15 amino acids. J was trimmed by 2 bases and V by 4 bases; bases with no gene match: 1. CDR3 DNA: TGTGCCAGCAGTGCTAGCGGGGGGGCCACAGATACGCAGTATTTT. Protein sequence: CASSASGGATDTQYF.

This rearrangement joins TRBV7-9 to TRBJ1-3, with a tentative D call TRBD1 (5 bases). This CDR3 is built from 16 residues. CDR1 is SEHNR, CDR2 FQNEAQ, per germline (reference sequence). V was clipped by 2 bases and J by 7 bases, with 18 bases between them. CDR3 nucleotides: TGTGCCAGCAGCTTAAGAGAGAGGGACTTGCGGAACACCATATATTTT. This gives the protein CASSLRERDLRNTIYF. Together with reference TRBV7-9 and TRBJ1-3, the CDR3 gives the full variable domain: DTGVSQNPRHKITKRGQNVTFRCDPISEHNRLYWYRQTLGQGPEFLTYFQNEAQLEKSRLLSDRFSAERPKGSFSTLEIQRTEQGDSAMYLCASSLRERDLRNTIYFGEGSWLTVV.

The chain carries TRBV6-5 and TRBJ2-6; no clear D gene. V lost 6 bases to trimming and J lost 4 bases, with 10 bases between them. CDR1 MNHEY and CDR2 SVGAGI come from the germline V gene. This CDR3 region has 14 residues. The CDR3 DNA reads as TGTGCCAGCAGCCAGGCCTTCGGGGCCAACGTCCTGACTTTC. Protein: CASSQAFGANVLTF.

V gene TRBV6-5 combines with J gene TRBJ2-7, with 7 nucleotides matching TRBD2. The V gene's germline CDR1 is MNHEY and CDR2 SVGAGI. V shed 7 bases, J shed 5 bases, and the junction held 2 bases outside the gene matches. The CDR3 sequence is 11 residues long. The CDR3 DNA sequence: TGTGCCAGCAAACGGGAGGACGAGCAGTACTTC. The encoded protein is CASKREDEQYF.

This chain uses TRBV25-1 with TRBJ1-4, with a weak D call TRBD1 (6 bases). The CDR3 has 16 residues. V lost 7 bases and J 3 bases, leaving 18 bases between the germline ends. CDR1 and CDR2 from the germline V gene are MGHDK and SYGVNS. In DNA, the CDR3 is TGTGCCAGCACGGGGATATGGGGGCCATCTAATGAAAAACTGTTTTTT. Translated: CASTGIWGPSNEKLFF.

The rearrangement links TRBV28 to TRBJ2-1, with 9 positions matching TRBD2. Looked up from germline, CDR1 is MDHEN and CDR2 is SYDVKM. The CDR3 loop spans 15 amino acids. V lost 6 bases to trimming and J lost 6 bases; unmatched junction nucleotides: 9. Here the CDR3 reads CASSSPSGKGNEQFF. CDR3 in DNA: TGTGCCAGCAGCTCCCCTAGCGGGAAAGGCAATGAGCAGTTCTTC.

The count of this clone is one. This chain links TRBV19 with TRBJ1-4; 10 bases are a match to TRBD1. Germline V gene data show CDR1 as LNHDA and CDR2 as SQIVND (reference sequence). The CDR3 spans 14 residues. The trim removed 5 bases at V and 11 bases at J, leaving 8 bases unmatched. CDR3 protein: CASSVSGTGAKLFF. The CDR3 coding sequence is TGTGCCAGTAGTGTAAGCGGGACAGGGGCGAAACTGTTTTTT. Variable domain in full (rest from reference TRBV19 and TRBJ1-4): DGGITQSPKYLFRKEGQNVTLSCEQNLNHDAMYWYRQDPGQGLRLIYYSQIVNDFQKGDIAEGYSVSREKKESFPLTVTSAQKNPTAFYLCASSVSGTGAKLFFGSGTQLSVL.